This T cell receptor (beta chain) was captured in a study of control samples from healthy donors and cancer patients (dated by TCRdb to 2019 to 2021). The library was built by means of the immunoSEQ multiplex PCR assay. Drawn from immuneACCESS, this table holds only the in-frame rearrangements with V and J called that TCRdb kept. Clones are partly lost; checked studies trace under half to an unresolved V gene and leave the rest unexplained. Across this sample there are more than 85,000 clones, with around nine tenths seen only once. The ten biggest clones cover 4.4% of the sample. CDR1 is given as SGDLS and CDR2 as YYNGEE, both from the germline V gene. Taken from cysteine to phenylalanine, the CDR3 has 19 residues. Just CDR3 DNA is preserved here, 57 bases in frame from base 1. Between the V and J ends, shortened by 0 bases and 0 bases respectively, the junction contains 19 bases. Details on this clone: Its antigen specificity is not known. It has no much larger one-base neighbor in the sample; base qualities were not kept.

The sample taken for sequencing was blood. The receptor chain draws on TRBV9 and TRBJ2-1; the D segment cannot be called with confidence. This clonotype was sampled from a human donor in good health. The donor label of this sample is uncertain. CDR3 sequence: CASSVGDGLFLSSYNEQFF. The DNA sequence reads TGTGCCAGCAGCGTAGGTGACGGTCTCTTTTTGAGCTCCTACAATGAGCAGTTCTTC.